The clone carrying this T cell receptor beta chain was recorded once. This specimen belongs to a study of control samples from healthy donors and cancer patients. Per germline, CDR1 SGHRS and CDR2 YFSETQ. The CDR3 has 16 amino acids. The V end lost 5 bases, the J end lost 1 base, and 13 bases lay between the germline ends. Libraries were prepared by immunoSEQ multiplex PCR; TCRdb keeps only in-frame clonotypes and omits some of them. The sample carries about 89,000 clones, around 86% recorded once. The receptor comes from a man younger than 40 in good health. The J gene is TRBJ2-6, the V gene TRBV5-1; possibly TRBD1 for D (6 bases). Sequenced: blood. The CDR3 spells CASRFSQGSGANVLTF. The CDR3 DNA is TGCGCCAGCAGATTTTCCCAGGGGTCTGGGGCCAACGTCCTGACTTTC.